This T cell receptor (beta chain) is drawn from a study of blood T cell repertoires in COVID-19. For the study at large: Researchers got acute and convalescent COVID-19 samples from the United States, Italy and Spain.

Per the original data handling: Using reference gene primer amplification, nucleated cell counts were estimated. Assay: immunoSEQ multiplex PCR; the TCRdb copy retains only in-frame clones and omits some. V, J and clone size derive from that table, while D and trimming were established from the DNA sequence. This table has 200,000 or so clones, around 77% appearing once. The CDR3 consists of 15 residues. V gave up 4 bases and J gave up 3 bases, with 17 bases separating them. The germline V gene has CDR1 SGHNT and CDR2 YYREEE (reference sequence). V gene TRBV5-4 combines with J gene TRBJ2-7, with TRBD1 as a possible D gene (6 bases). The sequencing input was peripheral blood. The sequence came from a man aged 55 to 70 with active or convalescent COVID-19. CDR3 in amino acids: CASSLTGTRGYEQYF. For the CDR3, the DNA is TGTGCCAGCAGCCTTACCGGGACAAGGGGCTACGAGCAGTACTTC.